Detailed here is one T cell receptor (beta chain). The antigen remains unidentified. The data originate from a study of CD8 T cells in ankylosing spondylitis. The study's findings and limits: In ankylosing spondylitis blood, a motif of about 8 highly homologous TCR beta variants appeared characteristic. Within matched ankylosing spondylitis synovial fluid, disease-linked clones were reportedly significantly enriched. Some of these motif variants have turned up before, in reports on reactive arthritis synovial fluid and blood.

For TCR beta, libraries came from quantitative 5'-RACE with molecular barcodes. TCRdb ran MiXCR on the 5' RACE reads and lists one entry per CDR3 protein. The sample carries more than 250,000 distinct CDR3 sequences, around 10% recorded once. Germline values: CDR1 GTSNPN, CDR2 SVGIG (reference sequence). The CDR3 is made up of 16 amino acids. V lost 4 bases and J 0 bases, leaving 15 bases between the germline ends. This receptor was identified in a female donor with ankylosing spondylitis or in good health (not recorded which). The chain is built from TRBV30 and TRBJ2-2, with D perhaps matching TRBD2 (5 bases). Source material: blood, either unsorted or a sorted T cell fraction (not recorded which). In DNA form, the CDR3 reads TGTGCCTGGAATGAGGCGGGCCTCGCGAACACCGGGGAGCTGTTTTTT. Encoded protein: CAWNEAGLANTGELFF.